This entry features one T cell receptor beta chain sequence. The sample is drawn from a study of blood T cell repertoires in COVID-19. Overall study context: There were acute and convalescent COVID-19 samples, and they came from the United States, Italy and Spain. T cells, B-cell-depleted T cells, or PBMCs supplied cDNA or gDNA.

Germline V gene data show CDR1 as SGHTA and CDR2 as FQGTGA. This CDR3 spans 18 amino acids. The ends lost 1 base at V and 2 bases at J; junction bases unmatched: 10. In the authors' workflow: Estimation of nucleated cell counts relied on the amplification of reference gene primers. Data came from immunoSEQ multiplex PCR; TCRdb stores just in-frame clones and leaves some out. V and J calls and clone size are as listed in that table; D and trimming were resolved from the DNA. The sample gives some 130,000 clones, approximately 80% of which show up once; about 15% is in the top ten. This TCR came from a woman between 50 and 59 years old with acute or convalescent COVID-19. Sequenced material: peripheral blood. The chain links TRBV7-3 to TRBJ1-5, with 8 positions matching TRBD1. The CDR3 loop is CASSLIVWDRPCNQPQHF. Written as DNA, the CDR3 is TGTGCCAGCAGCTTAATTGTGTGGGACAGGCCTTGCAATCAGCCCCAGCATTTT.